Listed below are T cell receptor beta chains from one sample, sequenced in a study of blood T cell repertoires in COVID-19. Assay used: immunoSEQ multiplex PCR; TCRdb lists only in-frame clones, some missing. The sample contains roughly 200,000 clones, around 89% of which appear only once. The specimen sequenced was PBMCs or T cells enriched from blood (not recorded which). The receptors stem from a woman aged 25 to 39 who had recovered from COVID-19. Each CDR3 is given with its conserved first and last residue. The D gene is left open where the match is weak. Expanded clones are given a class, and other clones once, few, many or no size at all.

>NA|TRBJ1-4|TRBV19|TRBD1
CASSIDRDAEKLFF
TGTGCCAGTAGTATTGACAGGGATGCCGAAAAACTGTTTTTT
>few|TRBJ1-1|TRBV10-3|TRBD1
CAISGPPQGEVEAFF
TGTGCCATCAGTGGACCCCCCCAGGGGGAGGTTGAAGCTTTCTTT
>NA|TRBJ2-4|TRBV9|TRBD1
CASSVAGGLAKNIQYF
TGTGCCAGCAGCGTAGCAGGGGGCTTAGCCAAAAACATTCAGTACTTC
>NA|TRBJ2-1|TRBV2|TRBD2
CASIKKGGRLPTTLYNEQFF
TGTGCCAGCATCAAAAAAGGCGGGAGATTGCCGACGACATTATACAATGAGCAGTTCTTC
>NA|TRBJ2-2|TRBV5-6|TRBD1
CASSLRRTGDNTGELFF
TGTGCCAGCAGCTTGCGACGGACAGGGGATAACACCGGGGAGCTGTTTTTT
>NA|TRBJ1-1|TRBV7-9|NA
CASSLVPGNTEAFF
TGTGCCAGCAGCTTAGTCCCGGGGAACACTGAAGCTTTCTTT
>NA|TRBJ2-5|TRBV4-1|NA
CASSQDRRQETQYF
TGCGCCAGCAGCCAAGACAGGCGCCAAGAGACCCAGTACTTC
>NA|TRBJ1-2|TRBV3-1/TRBV3-2|NA
CASSQQRASYSYGYTF
TGTGCCAGCAGCCAACAGAGGGCCAGCTACTCCTATGGCTACACCTTC
>NA|TRBJ1-5|TRBV19|NA
CASSTTGGNQPQHF
TGTGCCAGTAGTACGACCGGGGGTAATCAGCCCCAGCATTTT
>NA|TRBJ1-5|TRBV14|NA
CASSQDNTYSYSNQPQHF
TGTGCCAGCAGCCAAGATAATACGTACAGTTATAGCAATCAGCCCCAGCATTTT
>NA|TRBJ1-2|TRBV4-3|NA
CASSQSRGVSGYTF
TGCGCCAGCAGCCAGTCCCGAGGTGTGAGTGGCTACACCTTC
>NA|TRBJ2-3|TRBV7-9|TRBD2
CASSRPSGSTDTQYF
TGTGCCAGCAGCAGACCTAGCGGCAGCACAGATACGCAGTATTTT
>NA|TRBJ1-2|TRBV2|TRBD1
CASRRGPNYGYTF
TGTGCCAGCAGGAGGGGGCCTAACTATGGCTACACCTTC
>NA|TRBJ2-3|TRBV7-2|NA
CASSLVPGGGHTDTQYF
TGTGCCAGCAGCTTAGTACCGGGCGGGGGCCACACAGATACGCAGTATTTT
>NA|TRBJ1-1|TRBV6-5|TRBD1
CASSYSRRQGGEAFF
TGTGCCAGCAGTTACTCCAGGCGACAGGGGGGGGAAGCTTTCTTT
>NA|TRBJ2-1|TRBV5-1|NA
CASSLASGGLSSYNEQFF
TGCGCCAGCAGCTTGGCCAGCGGCGGATTAAGCTCCTACAATGAGCAGTTCTTC
>NA|TRBJ1-1|TRBV18|TRBD1
CASSPTRDRDEAFF
TGTGCCAGCTCCCCAACCCGGGACAGGGACGAAGCTTTCTTT
>NA|TRBJ2-3|TRBV7-2|TRBD2
CASSYERGGRTDTQYF
TGTGCCAGCAGCTACGAGCGGGGGGGACGCACAGATACGCAGTATTTT